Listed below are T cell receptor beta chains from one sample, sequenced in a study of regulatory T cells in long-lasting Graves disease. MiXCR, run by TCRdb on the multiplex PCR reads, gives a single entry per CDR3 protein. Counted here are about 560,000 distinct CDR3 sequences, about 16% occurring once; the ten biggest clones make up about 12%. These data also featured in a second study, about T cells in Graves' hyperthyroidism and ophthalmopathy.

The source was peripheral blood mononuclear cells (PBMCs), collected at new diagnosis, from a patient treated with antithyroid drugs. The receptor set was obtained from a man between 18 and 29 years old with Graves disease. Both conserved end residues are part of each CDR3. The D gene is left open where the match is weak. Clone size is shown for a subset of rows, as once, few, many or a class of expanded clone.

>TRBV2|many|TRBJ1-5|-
CASSTPSGRNVKTSNQPQHF
TGTGCCAGCAGTACACCCTCGGGACGGAACGTAAAGACTAGCAATCAGCCCCAGCATTTT
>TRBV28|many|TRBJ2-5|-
CATSPGGAETQYF
TGTGCCACCTCGCCGGGGGGCGCGGAGACCCAGTACTTC
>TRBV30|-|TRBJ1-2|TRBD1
CAWSPGQGVGGYTF
TGTGCCTGGAGCCCGGGACAGGGTGTGGGTGGCTACACCTTC
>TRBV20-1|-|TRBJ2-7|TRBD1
CSASDRAEGEQYF
TGCAGTGCCTCGGACAGGGCCGAGGGAGAGCAGTACTTC
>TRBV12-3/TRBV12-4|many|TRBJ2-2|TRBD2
CARGRDEREDPNPLYTGELFF
TGTGCCAGGGGGAGAGACGAGCGGGAGGACCCCAACCCGTTATACACCGGGGAGCTGTTTTTT
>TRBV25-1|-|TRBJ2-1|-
CASSDCRFNNEQFF
TGTGCCAGCAGTGACTGCAGGTTCAACAATGAGCAGTTCTTC
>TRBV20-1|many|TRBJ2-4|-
CSAPPGTPEPNIQYF
TGCAGTGCGCCCCCGGGGACCCCAGAGCCAAACATTCAGTACTTC
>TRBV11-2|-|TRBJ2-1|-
CASSPASGRQFF
TGTGCCAGCAGCCCCGCTTCGGGTCGGCAGTTCTTC
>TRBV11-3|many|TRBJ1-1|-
CASSPGPLRSAFF
TGTGCCAGCAGCCCGGGACCTCTAAGGTCGGCTTTCTTT
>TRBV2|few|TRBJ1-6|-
CASSVWSTDSPLHF
TGTGCCAGCAGTGTGTGGTCCACGGATTCACCCCTCCACTTT
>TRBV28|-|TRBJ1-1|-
CASSSWTPKNTEAFF
TGTGCCAGCAGTTCCTGGACACCTAAGAACACTGAAGCTTTCTTT
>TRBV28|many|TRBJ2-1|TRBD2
CASSLSPPVGGISSYNEQFF
TGTGCCAGCAGTTTATCACCCCCGGTCGGGGGGATTAGCTCCTACAATGAGCAGTTCTTC
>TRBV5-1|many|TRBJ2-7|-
CASSLGRGDYEQYF
TGCGCCAGCAGCTTGGGCAGGGGAGACTACGAGCAGTACTTC
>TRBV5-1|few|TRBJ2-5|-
CASSLVGSQETQYF
TGCGCCAGCAGCTTGGTTGGCAGCCAAGAGACCCAGTACTTC
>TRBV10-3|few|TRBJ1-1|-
CAISESKGPGVQTLNTEAFF
TGTGCCATCAGTGAGTCGAAAGGTCCAGGGGTCCAGACCCTGAACACTGAAGCTTTCTTT
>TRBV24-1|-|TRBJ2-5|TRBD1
CATPRTGCPKETQYF
TGTGCCACTCCCCGGACAGGGTGTCCAAAAGAGACCCAGTACTTC
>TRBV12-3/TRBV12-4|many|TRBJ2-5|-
CASSSKVPLGVQETQYF
TGTGCCAGCAGTTCCAAGGTCCCTTTGGGGGTCCAAGAGACCCAGTACTTC
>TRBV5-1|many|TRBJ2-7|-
CASSLEWGSPYEQYF
TGCGCCAGCAGCTTGGAGTGGGGCTCCCCCTACGAGCAGTACTTC
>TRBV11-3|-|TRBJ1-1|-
CASSLAFGTEAFF
TGTGCCAGCAGCTTGGCCTTCGGGACTGAAGCTTTCTTT
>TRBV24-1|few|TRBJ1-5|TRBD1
CATSESTGVNQPQHF
TGTGCCACCAGTGAGTCGACAGGGGTTAATCAGCCCCAGCATTTT
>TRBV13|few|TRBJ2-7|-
CASSFGRTRPHEQYF
TGTGCCAGCAGCTTTGGTAGGACAAGGCCCCACGAGCAGTACTTC
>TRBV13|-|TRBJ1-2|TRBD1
CASSYDRGNYGYTF
TGTGCCAGCAGCTACGACAGGGGAAACTATGGCTACACCTTC
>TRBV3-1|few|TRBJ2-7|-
CASSPLSSREAASEQYF
TGTGCCAGCAGCCCCCTCAGCTCGCGGGAAGCTGCTTCCGAGCAGTACTTC
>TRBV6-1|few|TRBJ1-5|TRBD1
CASSDRGAHQPQHF
TGTGCCAGCAGCGACAGGGGGGCCCATCAGCCCCAGCATTTT
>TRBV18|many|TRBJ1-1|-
CASSPRNTEAFF
TGTGCCAGCAGTCCTCGGAACACTGAAGCTTTCTTT
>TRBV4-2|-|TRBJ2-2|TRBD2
CASSQEGPRLLAGGNTGELFF
TGTGCCAGCAGCCAAGAAGGCCCCCGGCTACTAGCGGGAGGTAACACCGGGGAGCTGTTTTTT
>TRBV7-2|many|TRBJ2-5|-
CASSLVWDKGWGKTQYF
TGTGCCAGCAGCTTAGTTTGGGACAAAGGGTGGGGCAAGACCCAGTACTTC
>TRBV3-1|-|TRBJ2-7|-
CASSQDLRQYF
TGTGCCAGCAGCCAAGATCTTCGGCAGTACTTC
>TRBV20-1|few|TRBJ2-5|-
CSAPRGTFETQYF
TGCAGTGCACCGAGGGGAACTTTCGAGACCCAGTACTTC
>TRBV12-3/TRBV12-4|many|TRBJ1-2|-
CASRQAAAVYGYTF
TGTGCCAGCAGACAAGCTGCGGCAGTCTATGGCTACACCTTC
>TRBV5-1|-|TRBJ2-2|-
CASSLVIGAITGELFF
TGCGCCAGCAGCTTGGTAATAGGGGCAATTACCGGGGAGCTGTTTTTT
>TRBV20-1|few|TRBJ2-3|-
CSARGRSLFSDTQYF
TGCAGTGCTAGAGGGCGATCTTTGTTTTCCGATACGCAGTATTTT